The TCR beta chain under discussion was sequenced for a study of Ad26.COV2.S vaccination and SARS-CoV-2 variants. J gave up 6 bases and V 7 bases, and 6 bases lay outside the gene matches. Germline V gene lookup returns CDR1 SGHTA and CDR2 FQGNSA. This CDR3 has 13 residues. The repertoire was sequenced with immunoSEQ multiplex PCR; TCRdb's copy has only in-frame clones and lacks some. Of approximately 360,000 clones in the sample, 83% are singletons; the top ten hold 7.4%. Noted treatment: some 20 received Ad26.COV2.S at low or high dose, single or two shots; several received placebo; per-sample allocation not given. Sampling was performed 63 days after the first vaccine or placebo injection.

The material sequenced was peripheral blood, taken in a trial of Ad26.COV2.S vaccine versus placebo. The TCR sequence derives from a person between 18 and 59 years old who received the Ad26.COV2.S COVID-19 vaccine or a placebo. The chain uses TRBV7-2 and TRBJ2-3; 8 bases agree with TRBD2. The CDR3 DNA follows: TGTGCCAGCACCATACTAGCGGCTGATACGCAGTATTTT. It is translated as CASTILAADTQYF.